These T cell receptor beta chains were read from a single sample in a study of blood T cell repertoires in COVID-19. Generated by immunoSEQ multiplex PCR, the TCRdb table keeps only in-frame clones and is missing some. Of 300,000 to 450,000 clones in the sample, 80% to 90% were seen once. The sequencing input was peripheral blood. These receptors came from a woman in her thirties with COVID-19, enrolled during active disease. Both conserved end residues are trimmed from each CDR3. Where a row states a size, it is once, few, many or the class of an expanded clone; other rows omit it.

J,size,V,CDR3
TRBJ2-5,.,TRBV7-2,ASSKLAGGLETQY
TRBJ1-1,once,TRBV6-5,ASKGGPLNTEAF
TRBJ2-2,.,TRBV5-4,ASSPASGNTGELF
TRBJ2-5,few,TRBV19,ASSIGDREQETQY
TRBJ1-2,.,TRBV7-2,ASTPGGGRNYGYT
TRBJ1-5,few,TRBV4-1,ASRDREMGGNQPQH
TRBJ1-4,.,TRBV19,ASSMGRGLNEKLF
TRBJ1-1,.,TRBV19,ASSISAEAF
TRBJ1-1,few,TRBV6-5,ASSYFSGNTEAF
TRBJ1-1,.,TRBV6-2/TRBV6-3,ASSYIRTLPEKNTEAF
TRBJ2-5,.,TRBV24-1,ATSDFRGETQY
TRBJ2-1,once,TRBV12-3/TRBV12-4,AGGRGNYNEQF
TRBJ2-5,.,TRBV29-1,SVETGFQETQY
TRBJ1-4,.,TRBV5-5,ASSFLTGVNEKLF
TRBJ2-1,once,TRBV7-9,ASRNTGNNEQF
TRBJ1-5,.,TRBV4-3,ASSQDLYQPQH
TRBJ2-1,few,TRBV4-2,ASSQDSEIPYNEQF
TRBJ1-3,.,TRBV27,ASSSGQAGNTIY
TRBJ2-7,.,TRBV7-2,ASSNPLGTPDYEQY
TRBJ1-1,.,TRBV5-1,ASSFRGGTEAF
TRBJ2-1,.,TRBV7-2,ASSLKSSASGYNEQF
TRBJ2-5,.,TRBV7-9,ASSTGTGRETQY
TRBJ2-1,.,TRBV9,ASSVTSGGIYNEQF
TRBJ2-3,.,TRBV6-5,ASEGTSGGLDTQY
TRBJ2-3,.,TRBV13,ASSLAASTDTQY
TRBJ2-7,.,TRBV23-1,ASRRREGYEQY
TRBJ2-5,.,TRBV5-1,ASSLAMGLAGGETQY
TRBJ2-5,.,TRBV7-2,ASSLVRGLETQY
TRBJ2-3,.,TRBV5-4,ASSFSGGDTDTQY
TRBJ2-1,.,TRBV9,ASSIIAVSYNEQF
TRBJ1-1,.,TRBV11-1,ASSPSFTGNTEAF
TRBJ2-1,.,TRBV7-9,ASSLGTSGRERGEQF
TRBJ2-3,.,TRBV10-1,ANPQGQWASTDTQY
TRBJ2-1,.,TRBV19,ASKIMGSTNEQF
TRBJ1-1,.,TRBV5-1,ASSHDSEAF
TRBJ1-5,.,TRBV5-5,ASSSFVILDQPQH
TRBJ1-2,.,TRBV28,ASSLMRGLST
TRBJ2-5,.,TRBV29-1,SVRGRANQETQY
TRBJ1-5,.,TRBV4-1,ASSQEGEGNQPQH
TRBJ1-2,.,TRBV5-4,ASSLMRGQGVYGYT
TRBJ1-4,.,TRBV25-1,ASSEFREGTTNEKLF
TRBJ2-7,.,TRBV6-5,ASSYSTAFSYEQY
TRBJ2-1,.,TRBV10-2,ASSGDPGLPSPNSYNEQF
TRBJ1-1,.,TRBV11-2,ASSTTVLENTEAF
TRBJ1-4,.,TRBV3-1/TRBV3-2,ASSQFGGEDEKLF
TRBJ2-1,once,TRBV7-2,ASSLVLAGGHEQF
TRBJ1-1,.,TRBV4-2,ASSQDATSTEAF
TRBJ2-2,.,TRBV24-1,ATRDRDNTGELF
TRBJ1-1,.,TRBV11-2,ASISPRRGSEAF
TRBJ2-3,.,TRBV5-4,ASSSGLFTDTQY
TRBJ1-3,.,TRBV7-9,ASSPQRSSSGNTIY
TRBJ2-5,.,TRBV11-3,ASSLVGGGGRSETQY
TRBJ2-3,.,TRBV11-2,ASSLELAGGSDTQY
TRBJ2-1,.,TRBV19,ATTPGQVNNEQF